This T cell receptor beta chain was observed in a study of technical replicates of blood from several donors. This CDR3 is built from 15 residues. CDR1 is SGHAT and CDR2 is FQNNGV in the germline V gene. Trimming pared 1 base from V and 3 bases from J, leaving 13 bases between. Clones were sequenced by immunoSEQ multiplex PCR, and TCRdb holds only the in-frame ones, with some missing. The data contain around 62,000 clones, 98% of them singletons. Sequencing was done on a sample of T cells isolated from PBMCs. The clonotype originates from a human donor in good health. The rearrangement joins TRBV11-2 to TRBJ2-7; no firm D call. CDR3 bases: TGTGCCAGCAGCTTAGGACTGGAAACCAACTACGAGCAGTACTTC. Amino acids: CASSLGLETNYEQYF. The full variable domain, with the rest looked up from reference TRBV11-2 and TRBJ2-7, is EAGVAQSPRYKIIEKRQSVAFWCNPISGHATLYWYQQILGQGPKLLIQFQNNGVVDDSQLPKDRFSAERLKGVDSTLKIQPAKLEDSAVYLCASSLGLETNYEQYFGPGTRLTVT.